This T cell receptor (beta chain) was captured in a study of blood T cell repertoires in COVID-19. Study-wide context: There were acute and convalescent COVID-19 samples, and they came from the United States, Italy and Spain. The analysed material was cDNA or gDNA that came from T cells, B-cell-depleted T cells, or PBMCs.

The germline V gene encodes CDR1 PRHDT and CDR2 FYEKMQ (reference sequence). Trimming shortened V by 0 bases and J by 0 bases, and 13 bases separated the two germline ends. The CDR3 loop spans 17 amino acids. Original handling: Scientists estimated how many nucleated cells there were by amplifying reference gene primers. Sequencing used immunoSEQ multiplex PCR; TCRdb keeps in-frame clones, though not all of them. The V and J calls and the clone size are those of that table, but D and trimming were determined from the DNA. Here the sample spans approximately 260,000 clones, nearly 85% being singletons.

Specimen: peripheral blood. This sequence was found in a human donor in a cohort sampled during active COVID-19. The V and J genes are TRBV13 and TRBJ2-3; maybe TRBD1 (6 bases). The CDR3: CASSLGAGQISTDTQYF. Written as DNA, the CDR3 is TGTGCCAGCAGCTTAGGGGCTGGACAGATTAGCACAGATACGCAGTATTTT.